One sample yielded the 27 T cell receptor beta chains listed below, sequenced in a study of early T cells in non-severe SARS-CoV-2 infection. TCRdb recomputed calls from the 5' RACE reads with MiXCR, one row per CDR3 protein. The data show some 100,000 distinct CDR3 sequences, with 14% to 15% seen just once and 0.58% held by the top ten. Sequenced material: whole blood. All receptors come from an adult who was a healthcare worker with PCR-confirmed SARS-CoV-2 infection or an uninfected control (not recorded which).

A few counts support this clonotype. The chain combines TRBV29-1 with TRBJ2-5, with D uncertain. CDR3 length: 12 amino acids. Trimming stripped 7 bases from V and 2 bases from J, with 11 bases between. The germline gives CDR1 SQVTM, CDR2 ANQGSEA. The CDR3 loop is CSGQPGQETQYF. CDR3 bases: TGCAGCGGCCAACCCGGGCAAGAGACCCAGTACTTC.

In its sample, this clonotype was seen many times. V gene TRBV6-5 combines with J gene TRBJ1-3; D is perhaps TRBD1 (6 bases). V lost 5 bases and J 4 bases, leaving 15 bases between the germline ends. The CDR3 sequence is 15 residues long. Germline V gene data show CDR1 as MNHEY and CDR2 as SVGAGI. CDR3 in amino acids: CASSPYRDTGNTIYF. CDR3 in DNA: TGTGCCAGCAGTCCATACCGGGACACAGGAAACACCATATATTTT.

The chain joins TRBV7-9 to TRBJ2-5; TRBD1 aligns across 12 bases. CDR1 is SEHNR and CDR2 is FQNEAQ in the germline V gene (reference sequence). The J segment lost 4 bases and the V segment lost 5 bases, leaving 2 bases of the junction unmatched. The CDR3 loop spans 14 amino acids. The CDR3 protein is CASSPGQGAETQYF. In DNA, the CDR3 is TGTGCCAGCAGCCCGGGACAGGGGGCAGAGACCCAGTACTTC.

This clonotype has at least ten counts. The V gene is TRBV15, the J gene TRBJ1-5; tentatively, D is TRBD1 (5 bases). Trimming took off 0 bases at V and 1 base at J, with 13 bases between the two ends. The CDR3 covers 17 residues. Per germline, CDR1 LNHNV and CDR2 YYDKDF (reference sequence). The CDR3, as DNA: TGTGCCACCAGCAGAGATGCACGCAGGGCGAGCAATCAGCCCCAGCATTTT. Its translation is CATSRDARRASNQPQHF.

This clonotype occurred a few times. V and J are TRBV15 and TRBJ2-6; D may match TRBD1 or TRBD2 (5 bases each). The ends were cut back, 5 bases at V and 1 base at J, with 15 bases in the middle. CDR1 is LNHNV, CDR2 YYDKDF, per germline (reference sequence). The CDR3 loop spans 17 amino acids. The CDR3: CATSRYGGDSGANVLTF. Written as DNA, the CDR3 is TGTGCCACCAGCCGATATGGGGGAGATTCTGGGGCCAACGTCCTGACTTTC.

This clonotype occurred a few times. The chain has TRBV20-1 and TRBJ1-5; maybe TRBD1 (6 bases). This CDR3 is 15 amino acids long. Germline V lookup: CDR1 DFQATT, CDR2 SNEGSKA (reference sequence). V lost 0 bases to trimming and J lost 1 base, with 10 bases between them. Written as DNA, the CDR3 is TGCAGTGCTAGAGATTCAGGGGAGAGCAATCAGCCCCAGCATTTT. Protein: CSARDSGESNQPQHF.

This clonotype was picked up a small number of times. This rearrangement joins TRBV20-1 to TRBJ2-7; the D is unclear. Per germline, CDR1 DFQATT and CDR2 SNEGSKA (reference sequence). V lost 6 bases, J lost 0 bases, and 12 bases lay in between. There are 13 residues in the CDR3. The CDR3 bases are TGCAGTGCACAAGGAACCGACTCCTACGAGCAGTACGTC. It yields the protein CSAQGTDSYEQYV.

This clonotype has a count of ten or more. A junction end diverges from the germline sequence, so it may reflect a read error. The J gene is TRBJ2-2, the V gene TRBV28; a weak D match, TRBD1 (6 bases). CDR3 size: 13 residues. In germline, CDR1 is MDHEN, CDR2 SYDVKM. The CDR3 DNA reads TGTGCCAGCAGTTTGGGGGAGCCAGGGGAGCCGTTTTTT. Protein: CASSLGEPGEPFF.

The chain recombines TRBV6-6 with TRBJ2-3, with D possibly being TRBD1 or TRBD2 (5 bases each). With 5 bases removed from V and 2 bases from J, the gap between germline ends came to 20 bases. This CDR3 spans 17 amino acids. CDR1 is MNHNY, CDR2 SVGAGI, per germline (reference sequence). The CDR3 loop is CASSPNPTGPNTDTQYF. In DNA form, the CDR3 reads TGTGCCAGCAGTCCTAACCCTACGGGGCCCAACACAGATACGCAGTATTTT.

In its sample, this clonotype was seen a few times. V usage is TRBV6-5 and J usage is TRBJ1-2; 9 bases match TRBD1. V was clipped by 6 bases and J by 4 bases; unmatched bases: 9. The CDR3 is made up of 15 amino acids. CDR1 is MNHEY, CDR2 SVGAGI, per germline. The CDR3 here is CASSKQGAVGYGYTF. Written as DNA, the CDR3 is TGTGCCAGCAGCAAACAGGGGGCTGTTGGCTATGGCTACACCTTC.

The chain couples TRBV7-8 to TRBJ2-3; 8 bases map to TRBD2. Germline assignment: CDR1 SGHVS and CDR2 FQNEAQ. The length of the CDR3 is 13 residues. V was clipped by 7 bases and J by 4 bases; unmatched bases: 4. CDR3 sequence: CASNSGLADTQYF. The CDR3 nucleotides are TGTGCCAGCAACTCGGGACTAGCAGATACGCAGTATTTT.

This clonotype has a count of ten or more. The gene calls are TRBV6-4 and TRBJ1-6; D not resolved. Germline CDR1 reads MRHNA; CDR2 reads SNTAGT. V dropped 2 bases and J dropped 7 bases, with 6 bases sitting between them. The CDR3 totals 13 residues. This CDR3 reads CASSDRRNSPLHF. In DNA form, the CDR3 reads TGTGCCAGCAGTGACAGGCGGAATTCACCCCTCCACTTT.

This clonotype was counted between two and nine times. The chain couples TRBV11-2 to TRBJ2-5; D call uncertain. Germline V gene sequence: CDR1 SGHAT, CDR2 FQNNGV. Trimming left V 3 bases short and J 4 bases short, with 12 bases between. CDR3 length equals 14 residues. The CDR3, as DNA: TGTGCCAGCAGCTTTAATTTGTACGGAGAGACCCAGTACTTC. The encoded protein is CASSFNLYGETQYF.

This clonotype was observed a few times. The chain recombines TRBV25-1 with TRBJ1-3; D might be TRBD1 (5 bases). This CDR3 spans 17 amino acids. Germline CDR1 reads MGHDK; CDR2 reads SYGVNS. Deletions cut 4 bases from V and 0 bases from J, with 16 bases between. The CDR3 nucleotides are TGTGCCAGCAGTGGTCTCAGGGCTGGGAGCTCTGGAAACACCATATATTTT. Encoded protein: CASSGLRAGSSGNTIYF.

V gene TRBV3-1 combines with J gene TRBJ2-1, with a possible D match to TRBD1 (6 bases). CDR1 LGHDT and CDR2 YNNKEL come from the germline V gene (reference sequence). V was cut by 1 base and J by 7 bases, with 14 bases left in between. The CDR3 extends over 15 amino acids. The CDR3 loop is CASSQGGRTGNEQFF. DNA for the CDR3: TGTGCCAGCAGCCAAGGGGGGCGCACTGGGAATGAGCAGTTCTTC.

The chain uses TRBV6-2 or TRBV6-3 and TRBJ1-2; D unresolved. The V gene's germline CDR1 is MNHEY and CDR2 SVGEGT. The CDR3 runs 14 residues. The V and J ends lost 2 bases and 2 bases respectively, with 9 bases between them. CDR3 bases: TGTGCCAGCAGTTACCGGGCGGCGAACTATGGCTACACCTTC. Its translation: CASSYRAANYGYTF.

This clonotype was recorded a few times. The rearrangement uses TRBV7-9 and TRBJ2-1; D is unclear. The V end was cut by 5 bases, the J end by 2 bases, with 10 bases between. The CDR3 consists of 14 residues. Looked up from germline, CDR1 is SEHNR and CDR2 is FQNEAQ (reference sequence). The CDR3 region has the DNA TGTGCCAGCAGCCCCGCACCCACCTACAATGAGCAGTTCTTC. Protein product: CASSPAPTYNEQFF.

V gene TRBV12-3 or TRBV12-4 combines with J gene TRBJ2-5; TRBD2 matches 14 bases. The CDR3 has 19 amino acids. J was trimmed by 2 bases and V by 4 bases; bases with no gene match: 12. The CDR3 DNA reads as TGTGCCAGCAGTTCCCACCTCGGACTAGCGGGGGGTCAACAAGAGACCCAGTACTTC. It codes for CASSSHLGLAGGQQETQYF.

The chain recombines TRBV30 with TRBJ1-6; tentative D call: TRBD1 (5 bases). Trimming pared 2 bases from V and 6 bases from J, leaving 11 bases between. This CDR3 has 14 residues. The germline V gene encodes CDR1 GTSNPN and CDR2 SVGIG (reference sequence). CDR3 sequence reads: CAWSNWDVNSPLHF. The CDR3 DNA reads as TGTGCCTGGAGTAATTGGGACGTTAATTCACCCCTCCACTTT.

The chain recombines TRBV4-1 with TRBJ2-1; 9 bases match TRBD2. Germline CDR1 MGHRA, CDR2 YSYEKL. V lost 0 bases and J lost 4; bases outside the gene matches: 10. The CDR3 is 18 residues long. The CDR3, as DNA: TGCGCCAGCAGCCAAGAGATGATGGGGACTAGCCTATACAATGAGCAGTTCTTC. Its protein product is CASSQEMMGTSLYNEQFF.

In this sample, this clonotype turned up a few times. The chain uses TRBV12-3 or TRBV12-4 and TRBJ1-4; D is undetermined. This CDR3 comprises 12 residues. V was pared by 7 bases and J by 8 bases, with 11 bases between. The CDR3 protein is CASTRTEEKLFF. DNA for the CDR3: TGTGCCAGCACCCGGACGGAGGAAAAACTGTTTTTT.

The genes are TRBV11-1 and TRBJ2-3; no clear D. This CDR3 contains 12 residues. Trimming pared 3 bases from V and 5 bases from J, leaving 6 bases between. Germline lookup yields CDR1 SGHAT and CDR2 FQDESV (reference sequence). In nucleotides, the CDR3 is TGTGCCAGCAGCTTTCGTCGAGATACGCAGTATTTT. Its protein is CASSFRRDTQYF.

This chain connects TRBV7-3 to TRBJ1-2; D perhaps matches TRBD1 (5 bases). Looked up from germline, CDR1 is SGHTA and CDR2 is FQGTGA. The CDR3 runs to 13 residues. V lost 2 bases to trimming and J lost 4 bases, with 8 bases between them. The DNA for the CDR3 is TGTGCCAGCAGCTTAGGACACTTCTATGGCTACACCTTC. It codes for CASSLGHFYGYTF.

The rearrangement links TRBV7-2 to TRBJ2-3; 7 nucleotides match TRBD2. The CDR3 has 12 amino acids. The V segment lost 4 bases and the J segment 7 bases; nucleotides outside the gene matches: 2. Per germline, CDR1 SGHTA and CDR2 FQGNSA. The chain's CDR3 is CASSYGTNTQYF. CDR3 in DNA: TGTGCCAGCAGCTATGGGACTAATACGCAGTATTTT.

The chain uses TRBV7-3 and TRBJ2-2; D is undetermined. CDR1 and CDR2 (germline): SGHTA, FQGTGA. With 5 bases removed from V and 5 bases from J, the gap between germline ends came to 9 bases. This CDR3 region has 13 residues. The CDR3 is CASSPMSTGELFF. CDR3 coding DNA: TGTGCCAGCAGCCCAATGAGTACCGGGGAGCTGTTTTTT.

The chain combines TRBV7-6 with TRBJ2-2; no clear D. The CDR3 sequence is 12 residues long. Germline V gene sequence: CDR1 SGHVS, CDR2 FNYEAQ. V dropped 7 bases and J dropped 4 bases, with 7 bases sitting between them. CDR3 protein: CASTWGTGELFF. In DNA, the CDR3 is TGTGCCAGCACATGGGGCACCGGGGAGCTGTTTTTT.

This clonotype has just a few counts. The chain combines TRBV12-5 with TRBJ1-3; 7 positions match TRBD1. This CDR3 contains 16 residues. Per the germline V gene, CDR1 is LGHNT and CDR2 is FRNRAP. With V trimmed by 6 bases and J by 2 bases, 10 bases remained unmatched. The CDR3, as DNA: TGTGCTAGTGGCTCTCTTAAAGGGGGCACTGGAAACACCATATATTTT. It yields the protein CASGSLKGGTGNTIYF.